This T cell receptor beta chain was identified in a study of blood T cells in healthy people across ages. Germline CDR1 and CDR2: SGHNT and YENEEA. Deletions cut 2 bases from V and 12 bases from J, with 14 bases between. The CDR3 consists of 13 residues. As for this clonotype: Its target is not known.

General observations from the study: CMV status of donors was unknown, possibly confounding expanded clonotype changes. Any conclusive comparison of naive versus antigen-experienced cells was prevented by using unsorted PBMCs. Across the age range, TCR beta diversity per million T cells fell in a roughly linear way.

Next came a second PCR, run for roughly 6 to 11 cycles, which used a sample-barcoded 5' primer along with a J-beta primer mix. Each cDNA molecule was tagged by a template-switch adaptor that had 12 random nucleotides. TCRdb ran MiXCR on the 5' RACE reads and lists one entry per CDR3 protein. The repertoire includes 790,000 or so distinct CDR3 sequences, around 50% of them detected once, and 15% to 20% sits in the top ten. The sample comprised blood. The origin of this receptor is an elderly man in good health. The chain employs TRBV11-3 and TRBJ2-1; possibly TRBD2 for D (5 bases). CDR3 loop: CASSLPRADVQFF. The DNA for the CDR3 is TGTGCCAGCAGCTTACCGAGGGCGGACGTGCAGTTCTTC.